Below are 18 T cell receptor beta chains sequenced from a single sample in a study of CD8 T cells in ankylosing spondylitis. TCRdb reanalysed the 5' RACE reads using MiXCR and keeps one entry per CDR3 protein. The repertoire holds roughly 130,000 distinct CDR3 sequences, with 6% to 8.5% as singletons. Sequenced sample: blood, either unsorted or a sorted T cell fraction (not recorded which). Every receptor here comes from a male donor with ankylosing spondylitis or in good health (not recorded which).

This clonotype was detected ten times or more. This rearrangement joins TRBV30 to TRBJ2-3; 11 bases map to TRBD2. Germline CDR1 reads GTSNPN; CDR2 reads SVGIG (reference sequence). Trimming took 8 bases from V and 4 from J; bases not matched to a gene: 5. The CDR3 covers 13 residues. This CDR3 is CARSSGGPDTQYF. In DNA form, the CDR3 reads TGTGCCCGGTCTAGCGGGGGGCCAGATACGCAGTATTTT. Based on the CDR3 plus reference TRBV30 and TRBJ2-3, the full variable domain is SQTIHQWPATLVQPVGSPLSLECTVEGTSNPNLYWYRQAAGRGLQLLFYSVGIGQISSEVPQNLSASRPQDRQFILSSKKLLLSDSGFYLCARSSGGPDTQYFGPGTRLTVL.

This clonotype has ten or more counts. The rearrangement links TRBV11-2 to TRBJ2-6; no firm D call. The CDR3 runs to 18 residues. The V end lost 2 bases, the J end lost 1 base, and 15 bases lay between the germline ends. Germline CDR1 reads SGHAT; CDR2 reads FQNNGV. Here the CDR3 reads CASSLTVFLGSGANVLTF. The CDR3 DNA is TGTGCCAGCAGCTTAACAGTCTTCTTGGGATCTGGGGCCAACGTCCTGACTTTC.

This clonotype was recorded at least ten times. V usage is TRBV7-9 and J usage is TRBJ1-6, with 7 bases identical to TRBD1. Germline V CDR1 and CDR2: SEHNR, FQNEAQ (reference sequence). The CDR3 contains 14 residues. The junction had 7 bases not matched to a gene; V was cut back by 7 bases and J by 7 bases. In DNA, the CDR3 is TGTGCCAGCAAACCGGGACAGAAGAATTCACCCCTCCACTTT. Its protein is CASKPGQKNSPLHF.

This clonotype was recorded at least ten times. J is TRBJ1-2 and V is TRBV5-5; 8 bases line up with TRBD1. The CDR3 has 15 residues. Germline assignment: CDR1 SGHKS and CDR2 YYEKEE (reference sequence). V lost 4 bases to trimming and J lost 8 bases; unmatched junction nucleotides: 13. CDR3 sequence reads: CASSKPDRESLGYTF. The CDR3 DNA reads TGTGCCAGCAGCAAGCCGGACAGGGAATCCCTAGGCTACACCTTC.

This clonotype was recorded at least ten times. This rearrangement joins TRBV29-1 to TRBJ1-4, with TRBD1 as a possible D gene (6 bases). The CDR3 totals 15 residues. Germline values: CDR1 SQVTM, CDR2 ANQGSEA. Trimming took off 5 bases at V and 0 bases at J, with 13 bases between the two ends. In DNA form, the CDR3 reads TGCAGCGTTTCCAAGGACAGCTCAACTAATGAAAAACTGTTTTTT. Amino acid sequence: CSVSKDSSTNEKLFF.

The rearrangement links TRBV10-1 to TRBJ2-2; possibly TRBD1 for D (6 bases). Trimming took 6 bases from V and 0 from J, leaving 11 bases between them. Germline loops: CDR1 WNHNN, CDR2 SYGVQD (reference sequence). The CDR3 extends over 15 amino acids. The CDR3 here is CASSKDSANTGELFF. The CDR3 DNA sequence: TGCGCCAGCAGCAAGGACAGTGCGAACACCGGGGAGCTGTTTTTT.

This clonotype appeared many times. The chain couples TRBV11-2 to TRBJ2-1, with TRBD1 matching over 7 bases. CDR1 is SGHAT and CDR2 is FQNNGV in the germline V gene. CDR3 length equals 13 residues. V shed 5 bases, J shed 5 bases, and the junction held 3 bases outside the gene matches. CDR3 residues: CASSPGQNNEQFF. The CDR3 DNA follows: TGTGCCAGCAGCCCGGGACAGAACAATGAGCAGTTCTTC. Full variable domain (rest looked up from reference TRBV11-2 and TRBJ2-1): EAGVAQSPRYKIIEKRQSVAFWCNPISGHATLYWYQQILGQGPKLLIQFQNNGVVDDSQLPKDRFSAERLKGVDSTLKIQPAKLEDSAVYLCASSPGQNNEQFFGPGTRLTVL.

The chain uses TRBV20-1 and TRBJ2-3; 12 bases align to TRBD1. The CDR3 spans 15 residues. J lost 4 bases, V lost 5 bases, and 7 bases had no gene match. Germline lookup yields CDR1 DFQATT and CDR2 SNEGSKA (reference sequence). CDR3 region: CSAVRDRGRADTQYF. In nucleotides, the CDR3 is TGCAGTGCTGTACGGGACAGGGGGCGCGCAGATACGCAGTATTTT.

Concerning this clonotype itself: This may be a read error, as it is one base from a much larger clone. This rearrangement joins TRBV20-1 to TRBJ2-1; TRBD2 agrees at 8 bases. Germline V gives CDR1 DFQATT, CDR2 SNEGSKA (reference sequence). The length of the CDR3 is 17 residues. The DNA for the CDR3 is TGCTGTGCTAGAGTTGTGGCGGGAGGTCCTTCGGGGAATGAGCAGTTCTTC. It yields the protein CCARVVAGGPSGNEQFF.

V and J are TRBV29-1 and TRBJ2-7; D is perhaps TRBD1 or TRBD2 (5 bases each). V was shortened by 5 bases and J by 7 bases, with 21 bases between the two germline ends. The CDR3 covers 14 residues. Germline values: CDR1 SQVTM, CDR2 ANQGSEA. CDR3 residues: CSVSGPPASGEQYF. For the CDR3, the DNA is TGCAGCGTTTCGGGACCGCCGGCTTCGGGGGAGCAGTACTTC.

A few counts support this clonotype. The chain employs TRBV6-5 and TRBJ2-2; possibly TRBD2 for D (5 bases). Trimming stripped 4 bases from V and 4 bases from J, with 13 bases between. This CDR3 is built from 15 residues. CDR1 MNHEY and CDR2 SVGAGI come from the germline V gene. The CDR3 reads CASSSVRVSTGELFF. The CDR3 nucleotides read TGTGCCAGCAGTTCCGTGAGGGTCAGCACCGGGGAGCTGTTTTTT.

There are many counts of this clonotype. The rearrangement uses TRBV20-1 and TRBJ2-4; D might be TRBD1 (6 bases). Between the trimmed V and J ends, which lost 0 bases and 8 bases, there was a span of 14 bases. The V gene's germline CDR1 is DFQATT and CDR2 SNEGSKA (reference sequence). The CDR3 is made up of 14 amino acids. In DNA form, the CDR3 reads TGCAGTGCTAGAGATTCAGGGGCGGAACACATTCAGTACTTC. It is translated as CSARDSGAEHIQYF.

The table lists this clonotype with many counts. The rearrangement joins TRBV5-1 to TRBJ2-7, with a tentative D call TRBD1 (5 bases). This CDR3 region has 14 residues. Per germline, CDR1 SGHRS and CDR2 YFSETQ. V was cut by 0 bases and J by 4 bases, with 11 bases left in between. CDR3 nucleotides: TGCGCCAGCAGCTTGGGGAGACAGATTTACGAGCAGTACTTC. Translated: CASSLGRQIYEQYF.

The V call is TRBV29-1, the J call TRBJ2-7, with no clear D. This CDR3 has 12 amino acids. V was trimmed by 4 bases and J by 2 bases, leaving 9 bases between them. The V gene's germline CDR1 is SQVTM and CDR2 ANQGSEA. CDR3 sequence: CSVAVSAYEQYF. In DNA form, the CDR3 reads TGCAGCGTTGCGGTCAGTGCCTACGAGCAGTACTTC.

This clonotype was seen repeatedly, ten times or more. This chain links TRBV5-1 with TRBJ2-1, with D possibly matching TRBD1 (5 bases). The germline gives CDR1 SGHRS, CDR2 YFSETQ. The CDR3 spans 15 residues. V lost 0 bases and J 8 bases, leaving 15 bases between the germline ends. CDR3 in amino acids: CASSLALGHAYEQFF. In DNA form, the CDR3 reads TGCGCCAGCAGCTTGGCCCTGGGGCACGCCTATGAGCAGTTCTTC.

This clonotype was observed many times. The V gene is TRBV6-5, the J gene TRBJ2-4; D possibly corresponds to TRBD2 (6 bases). V lost 4 bases, J lost 0 bases, and 13 bases lay in between. Germline assignment: CDR1 MNHEY and CDR2 SVGAGI. The CDR3 covers 16 residues. The CDR3 sequence is CASSWRGDLAKNIQYF. The CDR3 nucleotides read TGTGCCAGCAGTTGGAGGGGTGATTTAGCCAAAAACATTCAGTACTTC.

The table lists this clonotype with many counts. V gene TRBV20-1 combines with J gene TRBJ1-4, with D hard to call. The CDR3 has 12 amino acids. Trimming stripped 3 bases from V and 5 bases from J, with 7 bases between. CDR1 is DFQATT, CDR2 SNEGSKA, per germline (reference sequence). Here the CDR3 DNA reads TGCAGTGCTAGCGGATCCAATGAAAAACTGTTTTTT. This encodes CSASGSNEKLFF.

This clonotype was detected ten times or more. The CDR3 region is CASSLVRSGGDTDTQYF. CDR3 nucleotides: TGTGCCAGCAGCTTAGTCCGCAGCGGGGGAGACACAGATACGCAGTATTTT. V and J are TRBV7-8 and TRBJ2-3; TRBD2 agrees at 8 bases. CDR3 length: 17 amino acids. CDR1 SGHVS and CDR2 FQNEAQ come from the germline V gene. V lost 1 base to trimming and J lost 2 bases; unmatched junction nucleotides: 8. Looking up the rest from reference TRBV7-8 and TRBJ2-3 gives the full variable domain: GAGVSQSPRYKVAKRGQDVALRCDPISGHVSLFWYQQALGQGPEFLTYFQNEAQLDKSGLPSDRFFAERPEGSVSTLKIQRTQQEDSAVYLCASSLVRSGGDTDTQYFGPGTRLTVL.